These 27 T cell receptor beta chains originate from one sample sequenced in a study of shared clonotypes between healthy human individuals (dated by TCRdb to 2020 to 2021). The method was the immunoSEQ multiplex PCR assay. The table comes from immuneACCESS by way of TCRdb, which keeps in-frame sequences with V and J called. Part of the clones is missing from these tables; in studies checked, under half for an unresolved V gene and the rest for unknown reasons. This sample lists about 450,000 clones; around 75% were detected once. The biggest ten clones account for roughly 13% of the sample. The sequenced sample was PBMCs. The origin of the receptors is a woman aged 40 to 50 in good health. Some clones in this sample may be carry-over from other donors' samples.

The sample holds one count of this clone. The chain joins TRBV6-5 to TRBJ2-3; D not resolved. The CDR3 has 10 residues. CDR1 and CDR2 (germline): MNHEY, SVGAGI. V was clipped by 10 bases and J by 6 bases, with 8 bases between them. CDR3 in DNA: TGTGCCACATATAGGGATACGCAGTATTTT. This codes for CATYRDTQYF.

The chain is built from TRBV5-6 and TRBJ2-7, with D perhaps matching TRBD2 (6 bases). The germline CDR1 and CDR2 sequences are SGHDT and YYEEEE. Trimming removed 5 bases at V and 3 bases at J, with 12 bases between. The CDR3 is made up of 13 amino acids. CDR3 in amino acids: CASSSGRYYEQYF. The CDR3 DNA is TGTGCCAGCAGTAGCGGACGCTACTACGAGCAGTACTTC. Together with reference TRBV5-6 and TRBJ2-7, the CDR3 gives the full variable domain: DAGVTQSPTHLIKTRGQQVTLRCSPKSGHDTVSWYQQALGQGPQFIFQYYEEEERQRGNFPDRFSGHQFPNYSSELNVNALLLGDSALYLCASSSGRYYEQYFGPGTRLTVT.

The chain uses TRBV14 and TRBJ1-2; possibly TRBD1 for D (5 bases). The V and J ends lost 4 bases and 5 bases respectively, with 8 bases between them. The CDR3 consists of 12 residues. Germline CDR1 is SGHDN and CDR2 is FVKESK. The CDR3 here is CASSPQGYGYTF. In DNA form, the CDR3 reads TGTGCCAGCAGCCCCCAGGGTTATGGCTACACCTTC.

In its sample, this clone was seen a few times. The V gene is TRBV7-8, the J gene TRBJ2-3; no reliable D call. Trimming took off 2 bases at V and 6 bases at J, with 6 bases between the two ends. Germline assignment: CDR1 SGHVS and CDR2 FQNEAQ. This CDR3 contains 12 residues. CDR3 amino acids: CASSLRADTQYF. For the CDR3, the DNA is TGTGCCAGCAGCTTACGGGCGGATACGCAGTATTTT.

In DNA form, the CDR3 reads TGTGCCAGCAGTTTATGGGAGACAGGGAGAGCCGGGGAGCTGTTTTTT. Translation: CASSLWETGRAGELFF. The rearrangement uses TRBV27 and TRBJ2-2; 7 bases match TRBD1. CDR1 and CDR2 from the germline V gene are MNHEY and SMNVEV (reference sequence). With 1 base clipped from V and 6 bases from J, the junction kept 8 bases outside the gene matches. The CDR3 runs 16 residues.

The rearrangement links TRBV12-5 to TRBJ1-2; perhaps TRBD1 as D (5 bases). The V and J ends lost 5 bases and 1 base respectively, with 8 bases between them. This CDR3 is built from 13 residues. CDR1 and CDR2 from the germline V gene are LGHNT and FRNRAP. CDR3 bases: TGTGCTAGTGGTCGGGACGTTAACTATGGCTACACCTTC. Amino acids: CASGRDVNYGYTF.

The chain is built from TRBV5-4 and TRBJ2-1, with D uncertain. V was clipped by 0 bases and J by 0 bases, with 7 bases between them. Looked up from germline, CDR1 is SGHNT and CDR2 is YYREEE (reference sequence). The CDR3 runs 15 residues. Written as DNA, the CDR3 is TGTGCCAGCAGCTTGGTTAGAAGCTCCTACAATGAGCAGTTCTTC. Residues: CASSLVRSSYNEQFF.

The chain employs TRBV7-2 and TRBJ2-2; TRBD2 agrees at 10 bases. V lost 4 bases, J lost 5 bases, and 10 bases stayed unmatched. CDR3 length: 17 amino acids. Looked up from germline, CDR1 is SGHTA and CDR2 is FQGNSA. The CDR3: CASSSTLAGVLTGELFF. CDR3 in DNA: TGTGCCAGCAGCTCGACGCTAGCGGGAGTTTTGACCGGGGAGCTGTTTTTT.

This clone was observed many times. The CDR3 coding sequence is TGCAGCGTTGTGGAAGCTAACTATGGCTACACCTTC. Translating gives CSVVEANYGYTF. The J gene is TRBJ1-2, the V gene TRBV29-1; D not resolved. V gave up 4 bases and J gave up 0 bases, with 6 bases separating them. CDR1 SQVTM and CDR2 ANQGSEA come from the germline V gene. This CDR3 contains 12 residues. Looking up the rest from reference TRBV29-1 and TRBJ1-2 gives the full variable domain: SAVISQKPSRDICQRGTSLTIQCQVDSQVTMMFWYRQQPGQSLTLIATANQGSEATYESGFVIDKFPISRPNLTFSTLTVSNMSPEDSSIYLCSVVEANYGYTFGSGTRLTVV.

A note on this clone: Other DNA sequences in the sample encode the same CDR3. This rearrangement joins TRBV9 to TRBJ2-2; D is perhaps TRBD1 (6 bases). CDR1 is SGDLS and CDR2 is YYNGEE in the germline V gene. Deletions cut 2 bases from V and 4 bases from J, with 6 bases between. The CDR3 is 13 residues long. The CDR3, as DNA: TGTGCCAGCAGCGTCAGGGGCACCGGGGAGCTGTTTTTT. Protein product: CASSVRGTGELFF.

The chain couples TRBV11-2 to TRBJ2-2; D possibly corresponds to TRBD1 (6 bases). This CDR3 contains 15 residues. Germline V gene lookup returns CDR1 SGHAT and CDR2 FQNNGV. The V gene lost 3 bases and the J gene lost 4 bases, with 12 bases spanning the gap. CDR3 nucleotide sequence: TGTGCCAGCAGCTTGGCACAGGGAGTCACCGGGGAGCTGTTTTTT. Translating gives CASSLAQGVTGELFF.

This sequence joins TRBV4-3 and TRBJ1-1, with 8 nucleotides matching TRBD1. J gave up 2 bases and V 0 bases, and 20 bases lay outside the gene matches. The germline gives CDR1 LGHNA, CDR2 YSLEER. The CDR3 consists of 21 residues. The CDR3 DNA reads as TGCGCCAGCAGCCAAGAGAGGACAGGGTGGCTGGTCGGGACAACTAACACTGAAGCTTTCTTT. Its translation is CASSQERTGWLVGTTNTEAFF.

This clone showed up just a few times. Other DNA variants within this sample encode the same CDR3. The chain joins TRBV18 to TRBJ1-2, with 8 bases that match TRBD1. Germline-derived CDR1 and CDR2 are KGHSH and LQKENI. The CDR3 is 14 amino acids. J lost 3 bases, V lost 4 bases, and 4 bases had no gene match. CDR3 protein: CASSLTGVDYGYTF. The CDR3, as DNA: TGTGCCAGCTCACTGACAGGGGTCGACTATGGCTACACCTTC.

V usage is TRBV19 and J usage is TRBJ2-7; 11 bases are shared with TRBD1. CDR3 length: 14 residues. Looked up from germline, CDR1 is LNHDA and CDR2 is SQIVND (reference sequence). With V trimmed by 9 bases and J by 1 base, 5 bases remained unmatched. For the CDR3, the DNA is TGTGCCAGCAGGCGGGACAGGGGGTCCTACGAGCAGTACTTC. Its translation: CASRRDRGSYEQYF. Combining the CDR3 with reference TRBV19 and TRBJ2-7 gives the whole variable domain DGGITQSPKYLFRKEGQNVTLSCEQNLNHDAMYWYRQDPGQGLRLIYYSQIVNDFQKGDIAEGYSVSREKKESFPLTVTSAQKNPTAFYLCASRRDRGSYEQYFGPGTRLTVT.

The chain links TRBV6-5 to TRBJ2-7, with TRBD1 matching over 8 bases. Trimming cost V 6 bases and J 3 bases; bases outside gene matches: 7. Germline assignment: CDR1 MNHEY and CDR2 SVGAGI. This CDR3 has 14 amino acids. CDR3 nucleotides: TGTGCCAGCAGGGGGGACAGGACGAGCTACGAGCAGTACTTC. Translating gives CASRGDRTSYEQYF.

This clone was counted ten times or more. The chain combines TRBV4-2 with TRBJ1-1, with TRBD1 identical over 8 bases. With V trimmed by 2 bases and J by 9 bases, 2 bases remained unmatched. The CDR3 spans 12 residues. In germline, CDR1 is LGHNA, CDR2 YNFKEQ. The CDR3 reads CASSQRQGQAFF. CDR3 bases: TGTGCCAGCAGCCAACGACAGGGGCAAGCTTTCTTT.

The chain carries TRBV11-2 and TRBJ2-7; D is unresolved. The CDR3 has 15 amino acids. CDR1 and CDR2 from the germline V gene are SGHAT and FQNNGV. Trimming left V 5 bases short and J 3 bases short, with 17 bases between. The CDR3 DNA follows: TGTGCCAGCAGCACCGATAGAGTTAAGAACTACGAGCAGTACTTC. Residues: CASSTDRVKNYEQYF.

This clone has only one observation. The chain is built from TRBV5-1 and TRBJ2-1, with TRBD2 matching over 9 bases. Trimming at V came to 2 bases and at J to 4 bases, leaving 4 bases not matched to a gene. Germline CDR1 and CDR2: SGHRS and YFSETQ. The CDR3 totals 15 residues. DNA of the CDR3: TGCGCCAGCAGCTTTGGACTAGCGAGATACAATGAGCAGTTCTTC. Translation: CASSFGLARYNEQFF.

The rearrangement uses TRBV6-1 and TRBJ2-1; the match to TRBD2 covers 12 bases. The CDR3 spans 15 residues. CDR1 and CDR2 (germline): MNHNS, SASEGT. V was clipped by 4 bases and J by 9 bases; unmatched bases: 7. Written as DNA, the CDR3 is TGTGCCAGCAGTGTCTCACTAGCGGGAGGCTTTGAGCAGTTCTTC. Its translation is CASSVSLAGGFEQFF.

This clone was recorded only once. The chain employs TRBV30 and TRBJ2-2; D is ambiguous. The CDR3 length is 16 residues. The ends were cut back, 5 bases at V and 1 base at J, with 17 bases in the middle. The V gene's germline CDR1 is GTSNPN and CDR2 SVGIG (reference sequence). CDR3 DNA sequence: TGTGCCTGGGAGCCAGGTTCAGCCCTGAACACCGGGGAGCTGTTTTTT. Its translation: CAWEPGSALNTGELFF.

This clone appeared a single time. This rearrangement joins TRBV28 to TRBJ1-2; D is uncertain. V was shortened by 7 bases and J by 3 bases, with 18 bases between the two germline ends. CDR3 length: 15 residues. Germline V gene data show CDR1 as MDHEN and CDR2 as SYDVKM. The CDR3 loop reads CASTPRSGLYYGYTF. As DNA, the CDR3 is TGTGCCAGCACCCCCCGAAGCGGCCTATACTATGGCTACACCTTC.

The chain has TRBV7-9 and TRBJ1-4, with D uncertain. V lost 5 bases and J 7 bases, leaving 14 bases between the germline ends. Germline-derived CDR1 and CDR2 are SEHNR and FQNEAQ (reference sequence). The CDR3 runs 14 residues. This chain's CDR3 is CASSPSGRPEKLFF. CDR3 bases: TGTGCCAGCAGCCCCTCGGGCAGGCCTGAAAAACTGTTTTTT.

Here the CDR3 DNA reads TGTGCCAGTAGTATTGACAGAGTTTCCTACGAGCAGTACTTC. Its protein is CASSIDRVSYEQYF. The V and J genes are TRBV19 and TRBJ2-7; D may be TRBD1 (5 bases). The CDR3 contains 14 residues. In germline, CDR1 is LNHDA, CDR2 SQIVND (reference sequence). Trimming pared 3 bases from V and 1 base from J, leaving 10 bases between.

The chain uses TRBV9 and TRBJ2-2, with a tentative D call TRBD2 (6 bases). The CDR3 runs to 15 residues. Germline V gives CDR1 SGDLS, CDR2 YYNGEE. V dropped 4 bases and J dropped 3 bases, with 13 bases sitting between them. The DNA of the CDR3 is TGTGCCAGCAGCCCAACGTGGGAGGACACCGGGGAGCTGTTTTTT. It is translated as CASSPTWEDTGELFF. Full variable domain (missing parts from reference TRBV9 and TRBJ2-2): DSGVTQTPKHLITATGQRVTLRCSPRSGDLSVYWYQQSLDQGLQFLIQYYNGEERAKGNILERFSAQQFPDLHSELNLSSLELGDSALYFCASSPTWEDTGELFFGEGSRLTVL.

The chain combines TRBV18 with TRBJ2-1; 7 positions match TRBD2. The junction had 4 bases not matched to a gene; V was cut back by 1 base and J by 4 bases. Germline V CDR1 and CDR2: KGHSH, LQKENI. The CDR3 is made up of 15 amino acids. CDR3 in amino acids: CASSPRGGRYNEQFF. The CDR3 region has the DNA TGTGCCAGCTCACCACGGGGGGGGAGGTACAATGAGCAGTTCTTC.

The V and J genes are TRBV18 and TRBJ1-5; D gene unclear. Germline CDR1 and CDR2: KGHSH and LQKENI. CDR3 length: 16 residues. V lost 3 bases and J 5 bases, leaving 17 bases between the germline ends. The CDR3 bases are TGTGCCAGCTCACCGGCGGCAGCCAGCAACTATCAGCCCCAGCATTTT. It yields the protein CASSPAAASNYQPQHF.

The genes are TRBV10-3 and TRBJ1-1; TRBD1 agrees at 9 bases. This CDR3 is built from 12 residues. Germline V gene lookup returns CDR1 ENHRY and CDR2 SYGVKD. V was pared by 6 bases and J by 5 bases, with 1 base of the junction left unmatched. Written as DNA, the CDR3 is TGTGCCATCAGACAGGGGGCTACTGAAGCTTTCTTT. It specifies CAIRQGATEAFF.